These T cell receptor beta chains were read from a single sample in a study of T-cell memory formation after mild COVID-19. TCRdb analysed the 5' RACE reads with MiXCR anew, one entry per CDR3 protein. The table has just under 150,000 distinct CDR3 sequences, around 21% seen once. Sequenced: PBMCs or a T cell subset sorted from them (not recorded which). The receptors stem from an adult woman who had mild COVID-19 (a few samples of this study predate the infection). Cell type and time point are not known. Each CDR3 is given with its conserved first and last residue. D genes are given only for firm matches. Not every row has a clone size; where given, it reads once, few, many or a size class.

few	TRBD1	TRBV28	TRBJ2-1	CASWGQGYNEQFF	TGTGCCAGCTGGGGACAGGGTTACAATGAGCAGTTCTTC
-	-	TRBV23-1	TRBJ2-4	CASSQIEQTKNIQYF	TGCGCCAGCAGTCAAATCGAGCAGACTAAAAACATTCAGTACTTC
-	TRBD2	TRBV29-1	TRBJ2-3	CSVGVGLAGVTTDTQYF	TGCAGCGTTGGGGTCGGGCTAGCGGGGGTTACCACAGATACGCAGTATTTT
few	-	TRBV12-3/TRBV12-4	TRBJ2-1	CASTRDSVYGQFF	TGTGCCAGCACACGGGACTCCGTCTATGGGCAGTTCTTC
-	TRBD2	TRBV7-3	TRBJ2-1	CASSLGGGANEQFF	TGTGCCAGCAGCTTAGGCGGGGGGGCCAATGAGCAGTTCTTC
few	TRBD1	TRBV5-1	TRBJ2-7	CASSGGTGPGEQYF	TGCGCCAGCAGCGGAGGGACAGGGCCTGGCGAGCAGTACTTC
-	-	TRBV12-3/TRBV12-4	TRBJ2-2	CASTLGEAGELFF	TGTGCCAGCACCCTAGGGGAAGCCGGGGAGCTGTTTTTT
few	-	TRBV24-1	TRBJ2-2	CATSDSRLGGTGELFF	TGTGCCACCAGTGACTCGCGACTAGGGGGCACCGGGGAGCTGTTTTTT
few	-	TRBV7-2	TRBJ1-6	CASSLDRAVSPLHF	TGTGCCAGCAGCTTAGACAGGGCCGTCTCACCCCTCCACTTT
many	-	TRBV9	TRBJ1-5	CASSEGSLANQPQHF	TGTGCCAGCAGCGAGGGTTCCCTTGCGAATCAGCCCCAGCATTTT
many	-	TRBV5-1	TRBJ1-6	CASSLFAGDSPLHF	TGCGCCAGCAGCTTGTTCGCAGGGGATTCACCCCTCCACTTT
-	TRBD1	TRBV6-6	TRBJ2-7	CASSPDRALSYEQYF	TGTGCCAGCAGTCCGGACAGGGCCCTTTCCTACGAGCAGTACTTC
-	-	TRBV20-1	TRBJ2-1	CSAHRQLEQFF	TGCAGTGCTCACCGACAATTGGAGCAGTTCTTC
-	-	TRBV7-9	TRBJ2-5	CASSLAPSETQYF	TGTGCCAGCAGCTTAGCCCCTTCCGAGACCCAGTACTTC
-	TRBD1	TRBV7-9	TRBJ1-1	CANQGDGLNTEAFF	TGTGCCAACCAGGGGGACGGTTTGAACACTGAAGCTTTCTTT
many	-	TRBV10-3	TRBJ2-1	CAISETGNEQFF	TGTGCCATCAGTGAGACTGGAAATGAGCAGTTCTTC
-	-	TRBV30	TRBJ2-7	CAWSLRGEQYF	TGTGCCTGGTCCCTACGGGGCGAGCAGTACTTC
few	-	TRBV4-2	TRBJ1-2	CASSQVERPTSNYGYTF	TGTGCCAGCAGCCAAGTCGAAAGACCGACGTCTAACTATGGCTACACCTTC
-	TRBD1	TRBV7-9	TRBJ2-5	CASSSSWTGLETQYF	TGTGCCAGCAGCTCCAGTTGGACAGGTCTAGAGACCCAGTACTTC
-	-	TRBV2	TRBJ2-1	CASDLAGLVNEQFF	TGTGCCAGCGATCTGGCGGGATTGGTGAATGAGCAGTTCTTC
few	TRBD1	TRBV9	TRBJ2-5	CASTRTGTGEETQYF	TGTGCCAGCACAAGAACCGGGACAGGGGAAGAGACCCAGTACTTC
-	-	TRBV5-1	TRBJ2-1	CASSRGSSVNEQFF	TGCGCCTCATCACGGGGATCGAGCGTCAATGAGCAGTTCTTC
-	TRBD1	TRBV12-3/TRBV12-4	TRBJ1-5	CASSGGQGGSNQPQHF	TGTGCCAGCAGTGGAGGACAGGGGGGCAGCAATCAGCCCCAGCATTTT
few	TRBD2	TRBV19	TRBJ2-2	CASSTRTSNGELFF	TGTGCCAGTAGTACCAGGACTAGTAACGGGGAGCTGTTTTTT